This TCR beta chain was captured in a study of control samples from healthy donors and cancer patients. CDR1 and CDR2 (germline): KGHSH, LQKENI. This CDR3 has 13 amino acids. Trimming removed 4 bases from V and 8 bases from J; junction bases left unmatched: 7. TCRdb's table, derived via immunoSEQ multiplex PCR, lists solely in-frame clones and lacks some. The data hold fewer than 60,000 clones, with 70% to 90% observed a single time. The gene calls are TRBV18 and TRBJ1-2, with 7 nucleotides matching TRBD1. This sequence was found in a woman between 50 and 59 years old with lung cancer. The sequenced sample was PBMCs. CDR3 loop: CASSQRQGGGYTF. The DNA for the CDR3 is TGTGCCAGCTCACAAAGACAGGGAGGGGGCTACACCTTC.